This T cell receptor beta chain stems from a study of T cell repertoires in cytomegalovirus infection (dated by TCRdb to the late 2010s). Concerning the study at large: Because public TCR beta signatures pointed to carriage of CMV infection together with the matching HLA type, the HLA type of each donor mattered for the analysis. The study at large found these results: Carriers of CMV infection plus the relevant HLA type were discriminated by the cumulative frequency of public TCR beta family members in the study cohort and in an independent roughly 350-donor cohort. The ex vivo response was dominated by HLA-C-restricted CMV-specific TCR beta clonotypes, which also provided the single most frequent clonotype in two of eight donors.

There are a few counts of this clonotype. What antigen it recognizes has not been identified. No quality values exist for individual bases; no much larger clone is one base distant. For sequencing, an Illumina HiSeq 1500 was employed. Through fastp at Q25 and MiXCR, TCRdb rebuilt clones from the public reads, retaining in-frame beta chains. Entries that share a CDR3 protein sequence are merged under the most common genes and DNA. The sample table shows 300,000 to 400,000 distinct CDR3 sequences, and 8% to 9.5% are seen once. The ten largest account for about 3.9% of the sample. The CDR3 measures 15 amino acids from cysteine to phenylalanine. CDR3 DNA is the only sequence kept; it has 45 bases, read in frame from the first base. V sheds 5 bases and J sheds 0 bases, leaving 14 bases between their ends. Based on the germline V gene, the CDR1 and CDR2 sequences are MNHEY and SVGAGI.

This TCR came from a human donor in good health (CMV status not recorded). Some clones in this sample may be carry-over from other donors' samples. The sequencing input was PBMCs. The V and J segments used are TRBV6-5 and TRBJ2-7; the D gene cannot be resolved reliably. For the CDR3, the sequence is CASSLGHFSSYEQYF. The nucleotide sequence reads TGTGCCAGCAGTCTTGGGCACTTTAGCTCCTACGAGCAGTACTTC.